Here is one TCR beta chain with its context. What this receptor recognizes is not known. Base qualities are not at hand, and no much larger clone is one base apart. Taken from the germline V gene (reference sequence), the CDR1 and CDR2 loops are LGHDT and YNNKEL. Inclusive of the bounding cysteine and phenylalanine, the CDR3 is 14 residues long. The retained sequence is limited to the CDR3, 42 bases, with the frame set at the first base. The germline ends are 9 bases apart after V is trimmed by 3 bases and J by 1 base. TCRbeta CDR3 regions were amplified from genomic DNA using the immunoSEQ Assay, a bias-controlled multiplex PCR. On the authors' methods: The number of nucleated cells in each sample was estimated from the amplification of reference gene primers within the assay. To quantify the absolute abundance of each unique TCRbeta CDR3 rearrangement, sequence reads were collapsed and filtered. Productive Simpson clonality was computed per sample as the square root of Simpson's diversity index over productive rearrangements. Not all clones reach the TCRdb copy of this immuneACCESS table, which keeps in-frame sequences only. Checked studies attribute under half of the gap to unresolved V genes and leave the rest unexplained. That table is the source of V, J and clone size, and D and trimming were worked out from the DNA. The sample table contains around 150,000 clones; only one count was recorded for around 90% of them. The ten largest clonotypes hold about 4.2% of the sample.

These data originate in a study of blood T cell repertoires in COVID-19 (dated by TCRdb to the early 2020s). Study-wide context: Samples from collaborators originated in the United States, Italy and Spain and spanned both the acute and convalescent phases of COVID-19. Where available, HLA class I and class II types were obtained from metadata supplied by the sample provider rather than from assay-based typing. A de-identified subject ID, COVID-19 status, age in years and sex were almost always included in the sample metadata. The samples were drawn from the first 160 participants of the ongoing ImmuneRACE study and from under 1,500 subjects provided by 6 global collaborators. The dataset comprised deeply sampled blood TCRbeta repertoires from subjects exposed to, actively infected with, or recovered from COVID-19. The repertoires were released in a freely available public database meant as a resource for research on the immune response to SARS-CoV-2. The prospective study material was composed of cDNA or gDNA derived from T cells, B-cell-depleted T cells, or PBMCs.

Whole blood was collected in K2EDTA tubes by collaborating institutions according to the institutions' own protocols. For TCRbeta analysis, collaborators shipped samples as frozen whole blood, isolated PBMCs, or DNA extracted from either of those sample types. What the authors observed across the whole study: The quantity of clinical and demographic metadata differed by source and by participant and was supplied without curation.

The clonotype comes from a woman between 55 and 75 years old with active or convalescent COVID-19. What was sequenced was peripheral blood. The sequence is built from TRBV3-1 (or the pseudogene TRBV3-2) and TRBJ1-1, with TRBD1 as a weak D call on 5 bases. At the DNA level, the sequence is TGTGCCAGCAGCCAGAATCAGGGGAACACTGAAGCTTTCTTT. The encoded protein is CASSQNQGNTEAFF.